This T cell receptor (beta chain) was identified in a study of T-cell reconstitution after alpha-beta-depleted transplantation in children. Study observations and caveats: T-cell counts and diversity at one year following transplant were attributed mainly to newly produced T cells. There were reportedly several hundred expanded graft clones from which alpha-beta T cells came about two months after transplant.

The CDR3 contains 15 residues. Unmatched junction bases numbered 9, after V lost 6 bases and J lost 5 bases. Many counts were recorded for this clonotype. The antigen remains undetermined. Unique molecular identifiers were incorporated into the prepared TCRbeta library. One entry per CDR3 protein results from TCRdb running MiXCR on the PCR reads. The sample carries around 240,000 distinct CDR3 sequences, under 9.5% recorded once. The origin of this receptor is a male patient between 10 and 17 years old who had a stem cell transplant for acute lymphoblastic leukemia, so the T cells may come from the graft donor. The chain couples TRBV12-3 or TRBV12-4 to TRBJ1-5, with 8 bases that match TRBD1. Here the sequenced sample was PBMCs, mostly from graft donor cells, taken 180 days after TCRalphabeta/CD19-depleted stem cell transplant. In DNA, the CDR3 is TGTGCCAGCAGGCTCAGTACAGGGGGGCATCAGCCCCAGCATTTT. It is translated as CASRLSTGGHQPQHF.